A selection of T cell receptor beta chains follows, all from one sample in a study of blood T cell repertoires in COVID-19. Sequencing was performed with immunoSEQ multiplex PCR; in TCRdb, only in-frame clones are kept and a portion is missing. The sample comprises approximately 440,000 clones, about nine tenths of which are singletons, and 0.6% rests with the top ten. What was sequenced was PBMCs or T cells enriched from blood (not recorded which). The receptors were sampled from a man between 18 and 35 years old who had recovered from COVID-19. CDR3s include the opening cysteine and the closing phenylalanine or tryptophan. The D gene is left open where the match is weak. Only some rows state a clone size, as once, few, many or a class for expanded clones.

- | TRBJ2-4 | - | TRBV11-2 | TGTGCCAGCAGCTCGAAGACTAGTAAGGTGTCCAAAAACATTCAGTACTTC | CASSSKTSKVSKNIQYF
- | TRBJ2-2 | - | TRBV6-4 | TGTGCCAGCAGTGAGGAGGGCGGGAAAGGGGAGCTGTTTTTT | CASSEEGGKGELFF
- | TRBJ1-1 | - | TRBV28 | TGTGCCAGCAGTCAACGAGGAGATGAAGCTTTCTTT | CASSQRGDEAFF
TRBD1 | TRBJ2-1 | once | TRBV5-1 | TGCGCCAGCAGCGGCGGACAGGGATGGAATGAGCAGTTCTTC | CASSGGQGWNEQFF
- | TRBJ2-2 | - | TRBV7-3 | TGTGCCAGCAGCTTAAATCTCAGGGGCCTGTTTTTT | CASSLNLRGLFF
- | TRBJ2-5 | - | TRBV12-3/TRBV12-4 | TGTGCCAGCAGTTTAGGAGGGTTGGAGACCCAGTACTTC | CASSLGGLETQYF
TRBD2 | TRBJ2-1 | - | TRBV5-1 | TGCGCCAGCAGCTTGACGAGTAGCGGGATCACGAATGAGCAGTTCTTC | CASSLTSSGITNEQFF
- | TRBJ1-3 | - | TRBV3-1/TRBV3-2 | TGTGCCAGCAGCCAAGATAGCCGGGGGACTGGAAACACCATATATTTT | CASSQDSRGTGNTIYF
TRBD2 | TRBJ2-5 | - | TRBV6-2/TRBV6-3 | TGTGCCAGCAGTTACGGCGGGAGGGAAGAGACCCAGTACTTC | CASSYGGREETQYF
- | TRBJ1-3 | - | TRBV24-1 | TGTGCCACCAGTGATTCCCGGAGCTCTGGAAACACCATATATTTT | CATSDSRSSGNTIYF
TRBD1 | TRBJ1-1 | - | TRBV4-1 | TGCGCCAGCAGTTCAGACAGGGAGGACACTGAAGCTTTCTTT | CASSSDREDTEAFF
TRBD2 | TRBJ2-3 | - | TRBV27 | TGTGCCAGCAGTTTTGGTAGCGGGAGTGACGGCACAGATACGCAGTATTTT | CASSFGSGSDGTDTQYF
- | TRBJ1-5 | - | TRBV2 | TGTGCCAGCAGTGAAGAACGTGGCAATCAGTCCCAGCATTTT | CASSEERGNQSQHF
- | TRBJ1-1 | - | TRBV7-9 | TGTGCCAGCGCTACAGAGCGGGGCACTGAAGCTTTCTTT | CASATERGTEAFF
TRBD1 | TRBJ1-5 | - | TRBV5-5 | TGTGCCAGCAGCTTTCAACAGGGGGCAGGCGGCCAGCCCCAGCATTTT | CASSFQQGAGGQPQHF
- | TRBJ1-1 | - | TRBV20-1 | TGCAGGTCCTTGAGCCCGGCTTTCTTT | CRSLSPAFF
TRBD1 | TRBJ2-3 | - | TRBV19 | TGTGCCAGTAGTATACTCGGGACAGGGACGCAGTATTTT | CASSILGTGTQYF
TRBD1 | TRBJ2-7 | - | TRBV10-3 | TGTGCCATCAGTTCCCCCAAGAACAGGGGGCAGGAGCACTACGAGCAGTACTTC | CAISSPKNRGQEHYEQYF
TRBD1 | TRBJ1-1 | - | TRBV5-4 | TGTGCCAGCAGCTTGACAGGGGGCGTGAACACTGAAGCTTTCTTT | CASSLTGGVNTEAFF
- | TRBJ1-3 | - | TRBV29-1 | TGCAGCGTAGAGAGGAGGGGCTCTGGAAACACCATATATTTT | CSVERRGSGNTIYF
- | TRBJ1-3 | - | TRBV6-1 | TGTGCCAGCAGTGAAGCAGGAGGGGTGGGTGGAAACACCATATATTTT | CASSEAGGVGGNTIYF
- | TRBJ1-1 | - | TRBV6-6 | TGTGCCAGCAGTCTATCGATGGGGGGGACTGAAGCTTTCTTT | CASSLSMGGTEAFF
TRBD1 | TRBJ2-6 | - | TRBV4-1 | TGCGCCAGCAGCTTTGGACCGGGACAGTCATTCTCTGGGGCCAACGTCCTGACTTTC | CASSFGPGQSFSGANVLTF
- | TRBJ1-4 | - | TRBV5-6 | TGTGCCAGCAGCGGCTCCAGGGCAGAAAAACTGTTTTTT | CASSGSRAEKLFF
- | TRBJ1-1 | - | TRBV6-5 | TGTGCCAGCAGTCCGGGCGGGAAGGTCACTGAAGCTTTCTTT | CASSPGGKVTEAFF
TRBD2 | TRBJ2-5 | - | TRBV7-9 | TGTGCCAGCAGCTTCTGGGCAGGGAGGGGCCAAGAGACCCAGTACTTC | CASSFWAGRGQETQYF
- | TRBJ2-4 | - | TRBV4-2 | TGTGCCAGCAGCCAAGATCTTTACGGGAGTGACAAAAACATTCAGTACTTC | CASSQDLYGSDKNIQYF
- | TRBJ1-2 | - | TRBV7-9 | TGTGCCAGCAGCCGCGGGGCTGGCTATGGCTACACCTTC | CASSRGAGYGYTF
- | TRBJ1-6 | - | TRBV3-1/TRBV3-2 | TGTGCCAGCAGCCAAGATAAGCCTAATTCACCCCTCCACTTT | CASSQDKPNSPLHF
- | TRBJ2-1 | - | TRBV7-3 | TGTGCCAGCAGCTTTACTAGCTACAATGAGCAGTTCTTC | CASSFTSYNEQFF
TRBD1 | TRBJ1-4 | - | TRBV18 | TGTGCCAGCTCACCACGACAGGGGACCTCAACTAATGAAAAACTGTTTTTT | CASSPRQGTSTNEKLFF
TRBD2 | TRBJ2-1 | - | TRBV18 | TGTGCCAGCTCACCAGCTAGCGGGGGGACTTACAATGAGCAGTTCTTC | CASSPASGGTYNEQFF
TRBD1 | TRBJ1-5 | - | TRBV25-1 | TGTGCCAGCAGTGGACAGGGGAGTCAGCCCCAGCATTTT | CASSGQGSQPQHF
- | TRBJ1-5 | - | TRBV10-3 | TGTGCCATCAGTTCAGGGAATAGCAATCAGCCCCAGCATTTT | CAISSGNSNQPQHF
- | TRBJ2-1 | - | TRBV3-1/TRBV3-2 | TGTGCCAGCGGTCCCACTGGGACATATGAGCAGTTCTTC | CASGPTGTYEQFF
- | TRBJ1-5 | few | TRBV27 | TGTGCCAGCAGTTTAATCCGGGGTCAGCCCCAGCATTTT | CASSLIRGQPQHF
- | TRBJ1-1 | - | TRBV29-1 | TGCAGCGTTGAGTCTCCTGAAGCTTTCTTT | CSVESPEAFF
- | TRBJ2-1 | - | TRBV5-5 | TGTGCCAGCAGCCCAAGGACTACCCCGTCCTACAATGAGCAGTTCTTC | CASSPRTTPSYNEQFF
TRBD1 | TRBJ1-1 | - | TRBV5-1 | TGCGCCAGCAGCTTGTCCAGGGGGCTCGGTGAAGCTTTCTTT | CASSLSRGLGEAFF
- | TRBJ2-3 | - | TRBV10-3 | TGTGCCATCAGTGCTTCGACTCAGACGTACACAGATACGCAGTATTTT | CAISASTQTYTDTQYF
- | TRBJ2-2 | - | TRBV3-1/TRBV3-2 | TGTGCCAGCAGCCCACTAGACCTCACCGGGGAGCTGTTTTTT | CASSPLDLTGELFF
TRBD1 | TRBJ1-6 | - | TRBV6-6 | TGTGCCAGCAGCCTCGACAGGGGGCATTCACCCCTCCACTTT | CASSLDRGHSPLHF
TRBD2 | TRBJ2-1 | - | TRBV30 | TGTGCCTGGTCGCGCGGGAGGTACAATGAGCAGTTCTTC | CAWSRGRYNEQFF
- | TRBJ2-3 | - | TRBV28 | TGTGCCAGCACCCGAAGGGGTATACAAAATACGCAGTATTTT | CASTRRGIQNTQYF
- | TRBJ1-5 | - | TRBV11-3 | TGTGCCAGCAGCTTATCTTCAGGGGTCAATCAGCCCCAGCATTTT | CASSLSSGVNQPQHF
TRBD2 | TRBJ2-3 | - | TRBV28 | TGTGCCAGCAGCCAACCGCCCGGGACTAGAAGCACAGATACGCAGTATTTT | CASSQPPGTRSTDTQYF